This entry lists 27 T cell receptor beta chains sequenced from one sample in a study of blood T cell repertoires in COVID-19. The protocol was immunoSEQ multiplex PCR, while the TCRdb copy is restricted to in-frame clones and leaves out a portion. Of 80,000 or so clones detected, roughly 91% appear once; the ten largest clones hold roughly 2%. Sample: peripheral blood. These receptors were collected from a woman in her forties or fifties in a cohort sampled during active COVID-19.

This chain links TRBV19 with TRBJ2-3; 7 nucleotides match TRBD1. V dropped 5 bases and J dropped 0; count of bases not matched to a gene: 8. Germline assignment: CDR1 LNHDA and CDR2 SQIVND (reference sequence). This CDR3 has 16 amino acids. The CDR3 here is CASSRGQASSTDTQYF. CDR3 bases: TGTGCCAGTAGTCGAGGACAGGCTTCTAGCACAGATACGCAGTATTTT.

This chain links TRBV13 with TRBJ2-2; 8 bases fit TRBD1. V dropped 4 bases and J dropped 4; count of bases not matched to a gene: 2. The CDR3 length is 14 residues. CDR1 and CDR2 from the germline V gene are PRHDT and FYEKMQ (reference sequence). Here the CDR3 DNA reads TGTGCCAGCAGCTATGGACAGGGCACCGGGGAGCTGTTTTTT. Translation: CASSYGQGTGELFF.

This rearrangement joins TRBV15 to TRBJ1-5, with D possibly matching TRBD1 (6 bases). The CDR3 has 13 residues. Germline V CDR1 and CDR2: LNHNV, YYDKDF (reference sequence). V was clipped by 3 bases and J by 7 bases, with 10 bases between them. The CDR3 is CATSRGGHQPQHF. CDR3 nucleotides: TGTGCCACCAGCAGGGGGGGGCACCAGCCCCAGCATTTT.

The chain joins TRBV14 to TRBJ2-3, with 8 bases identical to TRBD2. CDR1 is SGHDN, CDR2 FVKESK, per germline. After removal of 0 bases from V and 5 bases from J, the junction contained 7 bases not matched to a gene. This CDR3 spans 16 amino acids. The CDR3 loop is CASSQERLALGDTQYF. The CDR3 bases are TGTGCCAGCAGCCAAGAAAGACTAGCGCTCGGAGATACGCAGTATTTT.

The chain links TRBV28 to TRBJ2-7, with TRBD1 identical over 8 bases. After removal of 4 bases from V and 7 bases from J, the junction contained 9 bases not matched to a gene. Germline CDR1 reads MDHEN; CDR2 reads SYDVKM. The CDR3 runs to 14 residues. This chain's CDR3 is CASSYADRGGEQYF. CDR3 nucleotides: TGTGCCAGCAGTTACGCTGACAGGGGCGGTGAGCAGTACTTC.

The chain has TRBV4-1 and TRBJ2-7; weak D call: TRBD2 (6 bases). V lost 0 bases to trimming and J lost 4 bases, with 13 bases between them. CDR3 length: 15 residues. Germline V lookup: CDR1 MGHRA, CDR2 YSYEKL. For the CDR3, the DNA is TGCGCCAGCAGCCAAGAGGTTAGTAGCGGATACGAGCAGTACTTC. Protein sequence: CASSQEVSSGYEQYF.

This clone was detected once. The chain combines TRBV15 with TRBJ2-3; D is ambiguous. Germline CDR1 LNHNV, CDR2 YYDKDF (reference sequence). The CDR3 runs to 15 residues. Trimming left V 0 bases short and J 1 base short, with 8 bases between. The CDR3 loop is CATSRDRVRTDTQYF. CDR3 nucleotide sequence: TGTGCCACCAGCAGAGACCGGGTCCGCACAGATACGCAGTATTTT.

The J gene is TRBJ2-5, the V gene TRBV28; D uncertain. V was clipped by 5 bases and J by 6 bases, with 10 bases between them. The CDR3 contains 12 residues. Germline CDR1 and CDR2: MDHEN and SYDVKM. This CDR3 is CASSGARKTQYF. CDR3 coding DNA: TGTGCCAGCAGTGGTGCGAGGAAGACCCAGTACTTC.

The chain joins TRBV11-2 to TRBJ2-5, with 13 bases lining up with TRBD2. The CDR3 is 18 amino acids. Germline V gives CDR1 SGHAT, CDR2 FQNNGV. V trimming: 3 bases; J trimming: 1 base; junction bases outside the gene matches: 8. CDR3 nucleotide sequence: TGTGCCAGCAGCTTCGGTACTAGCGGGGGGGACCTCCAAGAGACCCAGTACTTC. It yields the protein CASSFGTSGGDLQETQYF.

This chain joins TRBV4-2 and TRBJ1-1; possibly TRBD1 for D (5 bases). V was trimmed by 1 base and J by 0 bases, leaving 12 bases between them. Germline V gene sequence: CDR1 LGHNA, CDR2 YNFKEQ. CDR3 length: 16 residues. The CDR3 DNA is TGTGCCAGCAGCCAAGGGGCAGGGACTATGAACACTGAAGCTTTCTTT. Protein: CASSQGAGTMNTEAFF.

Here the CDR3 reads CASSVDWGVVSEQYF. CDR3 sequence (DNA): TGCGCCAGCAGCGTGGACTGGGGGGTCGTTAGCGAGCAGTACTTC. This rearrangement joins TRBV5-1 to TRBJ2-7; D possibly corresponds to TRBD2 (6 bases). Germline values: CDR1 SGHRS, CDR2 YFSETQ. The CDR3 consists of 15 residues. V lost 4 bases to trimming and J lost 6 bases, with 20 bases between them.

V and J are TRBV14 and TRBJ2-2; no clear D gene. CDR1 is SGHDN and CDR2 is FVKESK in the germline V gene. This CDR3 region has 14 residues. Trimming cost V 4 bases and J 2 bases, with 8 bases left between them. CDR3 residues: CASSRALNTGELFF. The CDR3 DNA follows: TGTGCCAGCAGCCGAGCCCTAAACACCGGGGAGCTGTTTTTT.

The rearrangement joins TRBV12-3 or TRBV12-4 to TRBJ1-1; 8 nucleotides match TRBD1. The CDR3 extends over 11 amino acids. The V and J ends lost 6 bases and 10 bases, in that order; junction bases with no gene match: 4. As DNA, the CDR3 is TGTGCCAGCAGGCGGACAGGGAGAGCTTTCTTT. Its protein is CASRRTGRAFF.

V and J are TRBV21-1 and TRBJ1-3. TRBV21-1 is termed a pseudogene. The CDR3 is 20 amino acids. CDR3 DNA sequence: TGTGCCAGCAGCAGCCCTCCTGCGGGGACGGAGCCTCACTCTGGAAACACCATATATTTT. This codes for CASSSPPAGTEPHSGNTIYF.

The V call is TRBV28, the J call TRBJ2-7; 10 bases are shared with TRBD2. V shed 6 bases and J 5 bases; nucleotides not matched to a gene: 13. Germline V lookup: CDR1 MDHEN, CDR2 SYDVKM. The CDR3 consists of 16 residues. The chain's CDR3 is CASRVPGASGSNEQYF. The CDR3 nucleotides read TGTGCCAGCAGAGTACCTGGGGCTAGCGGGAGCAACGAGCAGTACTTC. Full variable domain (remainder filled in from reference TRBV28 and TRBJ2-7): DVKVTQSSRYLVKRTGEKVFLECVQDMDHENMFWYRQDPGLGLRLIYFSYDVKMKEKGDIPEGYSVSREKKERFSLILESASTNQTSMYLCASRVPGASGSNEQYFGPGTRLTVT.

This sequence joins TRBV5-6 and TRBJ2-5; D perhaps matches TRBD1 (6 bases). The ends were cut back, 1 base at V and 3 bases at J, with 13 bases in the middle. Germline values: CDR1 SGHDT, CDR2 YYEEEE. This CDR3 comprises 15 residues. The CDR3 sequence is CASSLLPRTEETQYF. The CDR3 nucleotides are TGTGCCAGCAGCTTGCTCCCCCGGACAGAAGAGACCCAGTACTTC.

DNA of the CDR3: TGCAGCGTCGGACAGGGGGCGCGCGGCTACACCTTC. Residues: CSVGQGARGYTF. The chain links TRBV29-1 to TRBJ1-2, with 11 nucleotides matching TRBD1. V lost 6 bases and J lost 8; bases outside the gene matches: 5. The germline gives CDR1 SQVTM, CDR2 ANQGSEA. There are 12 residues in the CDR3. The full variable domain, rest sourced from reference TRBV29-1 and TRBJ1-2, is SAVISQKPSRDICQRGTSLTIQCQVDSQVTMMFWYRQQPGQSLTLIATANQGSEATYESGFVIDKFPISRPNLTFSTLTVSNMSPEDSSIYLCSVGQGARGYTFGSGTRLTVV.

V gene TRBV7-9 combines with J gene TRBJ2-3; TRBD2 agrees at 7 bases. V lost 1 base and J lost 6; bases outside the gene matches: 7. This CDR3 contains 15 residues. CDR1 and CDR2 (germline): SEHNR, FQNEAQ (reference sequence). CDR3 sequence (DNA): TGTGCCAGCAGCTTAGGGGACTACCAAGTGGATACGCAGTATTTT. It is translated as CASSLGDYQVDTQYF.

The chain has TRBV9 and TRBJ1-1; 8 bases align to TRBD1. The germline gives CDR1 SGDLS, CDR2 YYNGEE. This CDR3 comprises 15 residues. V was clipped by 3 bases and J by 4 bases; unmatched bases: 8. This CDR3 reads CASSGQGAYGTEAFF. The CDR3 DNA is TGTGCCAGCAGCGGGCAGGGGGCTTATGGCACTGAAGCTTTCTTT.

CDR3: CASWGEGSTEAFF. The CDR3 region has the DNA TGCGCCAGCTGGGGGGAGGGCTCCACTGAAGCTTTCTTT. The rearrangement uses TRBV5-1 and TRBJ1-1; a weak D match, TRBD1 (5 bases). Between the trimmed V and J ends, which lost 7 bases and 4 bases, there was a span of 14 bases. From germline, CDR1 is SGHRS and CDR2 YFSETQ. The CDR3 spans 13 residues.

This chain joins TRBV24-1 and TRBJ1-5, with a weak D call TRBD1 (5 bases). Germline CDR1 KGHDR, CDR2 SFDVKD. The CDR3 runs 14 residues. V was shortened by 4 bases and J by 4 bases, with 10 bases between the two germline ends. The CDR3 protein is CATSEATANQPQHF. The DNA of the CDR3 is TGTGCCACCAGTGAAGCGACAGCGAATCAGCCCCAGCATTTT.

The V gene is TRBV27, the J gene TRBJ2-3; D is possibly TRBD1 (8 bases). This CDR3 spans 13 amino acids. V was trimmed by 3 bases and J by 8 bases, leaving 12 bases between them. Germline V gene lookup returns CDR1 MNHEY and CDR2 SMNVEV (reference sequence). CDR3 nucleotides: TGTGCCAGCAGTTTCAACAGGGGGGGTACGCAGTATTTT. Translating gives CASSFNRGGTQYF.

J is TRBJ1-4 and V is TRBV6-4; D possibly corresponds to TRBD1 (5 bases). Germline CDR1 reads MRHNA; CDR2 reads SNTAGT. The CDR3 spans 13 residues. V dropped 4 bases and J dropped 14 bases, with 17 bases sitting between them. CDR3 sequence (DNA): TGTGCCAGCAGTGGTGTTTTAATGAAGGGGCTGTTTTTT. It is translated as CASSGVLMKGLFF.

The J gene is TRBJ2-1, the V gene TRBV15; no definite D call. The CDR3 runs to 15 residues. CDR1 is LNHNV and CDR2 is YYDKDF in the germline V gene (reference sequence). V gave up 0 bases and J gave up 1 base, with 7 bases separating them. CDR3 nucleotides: TGTGCCACCAGCAGAGATAGTTTTTCCTACAATGAGCAGTTCTTC. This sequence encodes CATSRDSFSYNEQFF.

The CDR3 reads CASSPLGTGSIGANVLTF. DNA for the CDR3: TGTGCCAGCTCACCTCTGGGGACAGGGTCTATTGGGGCCAACGTCCTGACTTTC. This chain uses TRBV18 with TRBJ2-6; 9 bases are a match to TRBD1. Germline V CDR1 and CDR2: KGHSH, LQKENI. This CDR3 contains 18 residues. The J segment lost 3 bases and the V segment lost 3 bases, leaving 9 bases of the junction unmatched.

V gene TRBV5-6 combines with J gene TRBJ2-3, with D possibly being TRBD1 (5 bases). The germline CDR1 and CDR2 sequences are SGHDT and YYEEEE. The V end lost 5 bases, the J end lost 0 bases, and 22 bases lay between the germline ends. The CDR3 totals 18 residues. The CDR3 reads CASSPGRRQGSSTDTQYF. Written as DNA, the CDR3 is TGTGCCAGCAGTCCTGGACGTCGGCAGGGATCCAGCACAGATACGCAGTATTTT.

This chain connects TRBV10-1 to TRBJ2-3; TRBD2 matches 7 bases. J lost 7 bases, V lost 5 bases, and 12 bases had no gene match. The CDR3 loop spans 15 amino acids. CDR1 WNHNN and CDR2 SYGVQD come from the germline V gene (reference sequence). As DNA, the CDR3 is TGCGCCAGCAGTAGAACAGCGGGACCCGTGTATACGCAGTATTTT. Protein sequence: CASSRTAGPVYTQYF.